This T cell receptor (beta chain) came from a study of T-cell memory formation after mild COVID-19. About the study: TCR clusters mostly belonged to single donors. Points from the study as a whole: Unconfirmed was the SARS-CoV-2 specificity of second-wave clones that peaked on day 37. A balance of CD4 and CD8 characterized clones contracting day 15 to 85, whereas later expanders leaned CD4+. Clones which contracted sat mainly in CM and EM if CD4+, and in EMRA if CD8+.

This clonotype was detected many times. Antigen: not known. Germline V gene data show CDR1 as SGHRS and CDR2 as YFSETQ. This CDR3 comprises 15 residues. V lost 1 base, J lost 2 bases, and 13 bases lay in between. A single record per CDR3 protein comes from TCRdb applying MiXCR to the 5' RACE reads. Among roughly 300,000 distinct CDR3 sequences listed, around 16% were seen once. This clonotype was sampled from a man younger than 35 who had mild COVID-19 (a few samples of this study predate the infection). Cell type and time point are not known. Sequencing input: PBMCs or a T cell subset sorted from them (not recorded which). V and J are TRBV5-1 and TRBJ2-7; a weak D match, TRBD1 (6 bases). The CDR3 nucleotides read TGCGCCAGCAGCTTGTCGCCAGGGGAAACCTACGAGCAGTACTTC. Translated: CASSLSPGETYEQYF. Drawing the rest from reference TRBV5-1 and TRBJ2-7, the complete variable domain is KAGVTQTPRYLIKTRGQQVTLSCSPISGHRSVSWYQQTPGQGLQFLFEYFSETQRNKGNFPGRFSGRQFSNSRSEMNVSTLELGDSALYLCASSLSPGETYEQYFGPGTRLTVT.